The following is a TCR beta chain sequence with its context. The sample is drawn from a study of blood T cell repertoires in COVID-19. Study details: The United States, Italy and Spain were the sources of the acute and convalescent COVID-19 samples. PBMCs, B-cell-depleted T cells, or T cells provided the cDNA or gDNA that made up the material.

The CDR3 contains 13 residues. The germline gives CDR1 KGHDR, CDR2 SFDVKD. With 9 bases removed from V and 4 bases from J, the gap between germline ends came to 9 bases. In the original analysis: Quantification of nucleated cells was approximated via reference gene primer amplification. The repertoire was sequenced with immunoSEQ multiplex PCR; TCRdb's copy has only in-frame clones and lacks some. D and trimming come from the DNA, and the V and J calls and clone size come from that table. Of fewer than 500,000 clones listed, 80% to 90% are singletons. The source material was peripheral blood. The chain has TRBV24-1 and TRBJ2-6, with a weak D call TRBD1 (6 bases). This receptor was identified in a woman in her 30s with acute or convalescent COVID-19. The CDR3 bases are TGTGCCACCCTAAGGGGGGGGGCCAACGTCCTGACTTTC. The encoded protein is CATLRGGANVLTF.